The 12 T cell receptor beta chains given below trace back to one sample, sequenced in a study of T cells in Graves' hyperthyroidism and ophthalmopathy. TCR beta CDR3 regions were amplified from RNA. Initially, a first-round RT-PCR of the TCR CDR3 employed the HTBI primer set. TCRdb recomputed calls from the multiplex PCR reads with MiXCR, one row per CDR3 protein. The data contain roughly 580,000 distinct CDR3 sequences, 35% to 55% of them singletons. Sequences were obtained from peripheral blood or thyroid tissue (not recorded which). Receptor source: a woman aged 18-29 years with Graves' hyperthyroidism.

The chain combines TRBV20-1 with TRBJ1-1; D not resolved. Between the trimmed V and J ends, which lost 4 bases and 0 bases, there was a span of 9 bases. Per germline, CDR1 DFQATT and CDR2 SNEGSKA (reference sequence). The CDR3 covers 13 residues. The CDR3 here is CSAIMVVNTEAFF. The CDR3 DNA sequence: TGCAGTGCTATTATGGTGGTGAACACTGAAGCTTTCTTT.

This clonotype appeared a few times. The chain couples TRBV10-3 to TRBJ1-1, with D perhaps matching TRBD1 (5 bases). V was shortened by 11 bases and J by 0 bases, with 13 bases between the two germline ends. Germline assignment: CDR1 ENHRY and CDR2 SYGVKD. CDR3 length: 13 residues. The CDR3 protein is CAWTWGMNTEAFF. In DNA form, the CDR3 reads TGTGCCTGGACTTGGGGCATGAACACTGAAGCTTTCTTT.

On this clonotype: A read error is possible here, since a much larger clone lies one base away. The V and J genes are TRBV10-3 and TRBJ1-6; D is ambiguous. The V gene's germline CDR1 is ENHRY and CDR2 SYGVKD. The length of the CDR3 is 12 residues. The ends were cut back, 6 bases at V and 8 bases at J, with 8 bases in the middle. This CDR3 is CAISRQHSPLHF. The CDR3 nucleotides read TGTGCCATCAGCCGACAACATTCACCCCTCCACTTT.

This clonotype was picked up a small number of times. CDR3 residues: CSVEGGAGETNEKLFF. The CDR3 region has the DNA TGCAGCGTTGAAGGGGGGGCGGGTGAGACTAATGAAAAACTGTTTTTT. The V gene is TRBV29-1, the J gene TRBJ1-4, with a weak D call TRBD1 (6 bases). Germline V gene sequence: CDR1 SQVTM, CDR2 ANQGSEA. This CDR3 contains 16 residues. V lost 1 base and J 2 bases, leaving 14 bases between the germline ends.

The V gene is TRBV20-1, the J gene TRBJ2-7; D is unresolved. Germline-derived CDR1 and CDR2 are DFQATT and SNEGSKA (reference sequence). Trimming shortened V by 6 bases and J by 2 bases, and 11 bases separated the two germline ends. This CDR3 spans 12 amino acids. The CDR3 loop reads CSARRSTYEQYF. DNA for the CDR3: TGCAGTGCCAGACGCTCCACCTACGAGCAGTACTTC.

This clonotype was detected once. V usage is TRBV24-1 and J usage is TRBJ2-5; 7 positions agree with TRBD1. TRBJ2-1 explains the end of the DNA better; the J call may be wrong. From germline, CDR1 is KGHDR and CDR2 SFDVKD. The CDR3 runs to 14 residues. The CDR3 is CATSDQQGYNEQFF. CDR3 nucleotides: TGTGCCACCAGTGATCAACAGGGGTACAATGAGCAGTTCTTC.

This clonotype was seen at least ten times. The gene calls are TRBV20-1 and TRBJ2-5; 7 bases line up with TRBD2. Germline V lookup: CDR1 DFQATT, CDR2 SNEGSKA (reference sequence). This CDR3 is 13 amino acids long. After removal of 7 bases from V and 5 bases from J, the junction contained 10 bases not matched to a gene. CDR3 nucleotide sequence: TGCAGTGTCGGCGGGAGCCACATGGAGACCCAGTACTTC. This encodes CSVGGSHMETQYF.

V usage is TRBV12-3 or TRBV12-4 and J usage is TRBJ1-2; 10 nucleotides agree with TRBD1. This CDR3 region has 13 residues. Germline trimming cut 5 bases from V and 8 bases from J; bases unmatched to any gene: 5. The DNA for the CDR3 is TGTGCCAGCAGTAAGACAGGGGGCTGGGGCTACACCTTC. It translates to CASSKTGGWGYTF.

At least ten counts were recorded for this clonotype. The V gene is TRBV10-3, the J gene TRBJ1-1; the D is unclear. The CDR3 totals 13 residues. The germline V and J ends were trimmed by 5 bases and 2 bases, with 9 bases remaining between them. Per the germline V gene, CDR1 is ENHRY and CDR2 is SYGVKD. CDR3 DNA sequence: TGTGCCATCAGTCAGAGCTTCAACACTGAAGCTTTCTTT. This encodes CAISQSFNTEAFF.

V gene TRBV2 combines with J gene TRBJ2-7, with D perhaps being TRBD1 or TRBD2 (5 bases each). The CDR3 consists of 15 residues. Per germline, CDR1 SNHLY and CDR2 FYNNEI. With 1 base removed from V and 2 bases from J, the gap between germline ends came to 12 bases. The CDR3: CASSEVQGATYEQYF. DNA for the CDR3: TGTGCCAGCAGTGAAGTGCAGGGAGCCACCTACGAGCAGTACTTC.

V gene TRBV12-3 or TRBV12-4 combines with J gene TRBJ1-1; D unresolved. Trimming shortened V by 6 bases and J by 4 bases, and 12 bases separated the two germline ends. The CDR3 consists of 13 residues. This CDR3 is CASRAAGFTEAFF. DNA of the CDR3: TGTGCCAGCAGGGCCGCAGGATTCACTGAAGCTTTCTTT.

Notes on this clonotype: A read error is possible here, since a much larger clone lies one base away. Lacking the conserved final phenylalanine or tryptophan, this CDR3 likely reflects a read error. V and J are TRBV11-3 and TRBJ2-5; D call uncertain. V was shortened by 4 bases and J by 4 bases, with 10 bases between the two germline ends. The CDR3 has 13 residues. Germline V CDR1 and CDR2: SGHNT, YENEEA. The CDR3 loop is CASSSYPAETQYL. The CDR3 DNA is TGTGCCAGCAGCTCCTACCCCGCAGAGACCCAGTACCTC.